This TCR beta chain was sequenced during a study of blood T cell repertoires in COVID-19. The germline CDR1 and CDR2 sequences are SGHRS and YFSETQ. The V end was cut by 0 bases, the J end by 8 bases, with 15 bases between. There are 16 residues in the CDR3. Profiling relied on immunoSEQ multiplex PCR, and the TCRdb table lists in-frame clones only, not all of them. The repertoire holds fewer than 200,000 clones, with 89% as singletons. V gene TRBV5-1 combines with J gene TRBJ1-6, with D possibly being TRBD1 (5 bases). The sequenced sample was peripheral blood. This sequence was found in a man aged 18 to 29 who had recovered from COVID-19. The CDR3 sequence is CASSLVASTRDSPLHF. The DNA for the CDR3 is TGCGCCAGCAGCTTGGTTGCCAGTACCAGGGATTCACCCCTCCACTTT. Variable domain in full (rest from reference TRBV5-1 and TRBJ1-6): KAGVTQTPRYLIKTRGQQVTLSCSPISGHRSVSWYQQTPGQGLQFLFEYFSETQRNKGNFPGRFSGRQFSNSRSEMNVSTLELGDSALYLCASSLVASTRDSPLHFGNGTRLTVT.